This record looks at one T cell receptor (beta chain) sequence and its context. The antigen is not known. The CDR3 has 16 amino acids. V lost 6 bases and J lost 2, with 19 bases in between. CDR1 and CDR2 (germline): LGHDT, YNNKEL (reference sequence). The data belong to a study of Ad26.COV2.S vaccination and SARS-CoV-2 variants. Study-wide context: The donor was enrolled in the Ad26.COV2.S arm of the COV1001 trial.

General observations from the study: Placebo recipients and vaccine recipients were similar in non-spike TCR breadth.

Documented treatment: 15 to 20 received Ad26.COV2.S at low or high dose, single or two shots; about 5 received placebo; per-sample allocation not given. It was on day 63 after the first vaccine or placebo injection that samples were taken. TCRdb's table, derived via immunoSEQ multiplex PCR, lists solely in-frame clones and lacks some. This table has around 450,000 clones, roughly nine tenths appearing once. The clonotype comes from a person between 18 and 60 years old who received the Ad26.COV2.S COVID-19 vaccine or a placebo. The starting material was peripheral blood, obtained in a trial of Ad26.COV2.S vaccine versus placebo. The J gene is TRBJ1-2, the V gene TRBV3-1 (or the pseudogene TRBV3-2), with D tentatively TRBD1 (5 bases). The DNA for the CDR3 is TGTGCCAGCAGGCAGTGGGGTCCAGGGTCCAACTATGGCTACACCTTC. The encoded protein is CASRQWGPGSNYGYTF.